This passage covers 10 T cell receptor beta chains from one sample sequenced in a study of T cells after yellow fever vaccination. TCRdb used MiXCR to reprocess the 5' RACE reads, holding one entry per CDR3 protein. This table holds about 220,000 distinct CDR3 sequences, 2.5% to 3.5% found once. The sample consisted of CD4+ T cells sorted from PBMCs, taken 10 days after the yellow fever booster vaccination. The receptors shown here come from a man younger than 35 who received the YFV17D yellow fever vaccine.

This clonotype was detected a few times. The CDR3 DNA reads as TGTGCCACCAGTGATCCGCGAGACACAGATACGCAGTATTTT. Amino acid sequence: CATSDPRDTDTQYF. The V and J genes are TRBV24-1 and TRBJ2-3; D is unclear. The CDR3 has 14 amino acids. V lost 3 bases and J lost 2, with 8 bases in between. The germline V gene has CDR1 KGHDR and CDR2 SFDVKD.

The chain has TRBV19 and TRBJ2-2; TRBD1 might be the D (6 bases). There are 14 residues in the CDR3. V lost 7 bases, J lost 6 bases, and 15 bases lay in between. Looked up from germline, CDR1 is LNHDA and CDR2 is SQIVND (reference sequence). CDR3 loop: CASKAGVFAGELFF. CDR3 coding DNA: TGTGCCAGTAAAGCAGGGGTATTTGCCGGGGAGCTGTTTTTT. Full variable domain (rest looked up from reference TRBV19 and TRBJ2-2): DGGITQSPKYLFRKEGQNVTLSCEQNLNHDAMYWYRQDPGQGLRLIYYSQIVNDFQKGDIAEGYSVSREKKESFPLTVTSAQKNPTAFYLCASKAGVFAGELFFGEGSRLTVL.

This clonotype occurred many times. One end of the junction varies from germline; a read error may be responsible. The chain couples TRBV9 to TRBJ2-7, with a weak D call TRBD2 (7 bases). Germline V CDR1 and CDR2: SGDLS, YYNGEE. This CDR3 spans 16 amino acids. The DNA for the CDR3 is TGTGCCAGCAGCGTAAGGTCGGGGGGCCACTCCTACGAGCAGTCCTTC. Translation: CASSVRSGGHSYEQSF.

The CDR3 protein is CASSPHGPGQSTDTQYF. The DNA of the CDR3 is TGTGCCAGCAGCCCACACGGACCGGGACAGAGCACAGATACGCAGTATTTT. The chain uses TRBV7-6 and TRBJ2-3, with 7 nucleotides matching TRBD1. V lost 5 bases to trimming and J lost 0 bases; unmatched junction nucleotides: 11. The CDR3 covers 17 residues. From germline, CDR1 is SGHVS and CDR2 FNYEAQ.

This clonotype has just a few counts. The chain combines TRBV5-1 with TRBJ2-3; 8 positions agree with TRBD1. V shed 4 bases, J shed 1 base, and the junction held 5 bases outside the gene matches. Per the germline V gene, CDR1 is SGHRS and CDR2 is YFSETQ. The CDR3 runs to 15 residues. In DNA, the CDR3 is TGCGCCAGCAGCCGGACAGGGATCGGCACAGATACGCAGTATTTT. This sequence encodes CASSRTGIGTDTQYF.

This clonotype was counted many times. The V and J genes are TRBV7-2 and TRBJ2-7, with 9 nucleotides matching TRBD1. After removal of 5 bases from V and 5 bases from J, the junction contained 7 bases not matched to a gene. CDR1 SGHTA and CDR2 FQGNSA come from the germline V gene. This CDR3 is built from 14 residues. CDR3 sequence (DNA): TGTGCCAGCAGCCCCCGGGACAGGGCAAACGAGCAGTACTTC. Its protein is CASSPRDRANEQYF.

This clonotype was detected many times. CDR3 residues: CASDGGGGTDTQYF. The DNA for the CDR3 is TGTGCCAGCGACGGGGGTGGCGGCACAGATACGCAGTATTTT. The chain is built from TRBV12-3 or TRBV12-4 and TRBJ2-3, with TRBD2 as a possible D gene (6 bases). The CDR3 has 14 amino acids. Trimming took off 8 bases at V and 1 base at J, with 13 bases between the two ends.

This clonotype occurred many times. V is TRBV5-1 and J is TRBJ1-1, with a possible D match to TRBD1 (5 bases). This CDR3 has 14 amino acids. Trimming took 1 base from V and 5 from J, leaving 12 bases between them. CDR1 SGHRS and CDR2 YFSETQ come from the germline V gene. CDR3 region: CASSLTAGQTEAFF. For the CDR3, the DNA is TGCGCCAGCAGCTTGACTGCAGGGCAGACTGAAGCTTTCTTT. The full variable domain, rest sourced from reference TRBV5-1 and TRBJ1-1, is KAGVTQTPRYLIKTRGQQVTLSCSPISGHRSVSWYQQTPGQGLQFLFEYFSETQRNKGNFPGRFSGRQFSNSRSEMNVSTLELGDSALYLCASSLTAGQTEAFFGQGTRLTVV.

The table lists this clonotype with many counts. The chain is built from TRBV7-9 and TRBJ1-1; no clear D. The CDR3 spans 13 residues. V was cut by 1 base and J by 4 bases, with 7 bases left in between. Germline CDR1 is SEHNR and CDR2 is FQNEAQ (reference sequence). The CDR3 reads CASSLVGATEAFF. The CDR3 nucleotides are TGTGCCAGCAGCTTAGTAGGCGCCACTGAAGCTTTCTTT.

The table lists this clonotype with many counts. The chain uses TRBV5-1 and TRBJ2-1; TRBD1 aligns across 9 bases. V trimming: 2 bases; J trimming: 6 bases; junction bases outside the gene matches: 6. CDR3 length: 15 residues. Germline assignment: CDR1 SGHRS and CDR2 YFSETQ. The CDR3 here is CASSFTGQGINEQFF. CDR3 DNA sequence: TGCGCCAGCAGCTTTACGGGACAGGGTATCAATGAGCAGTTCTTC.